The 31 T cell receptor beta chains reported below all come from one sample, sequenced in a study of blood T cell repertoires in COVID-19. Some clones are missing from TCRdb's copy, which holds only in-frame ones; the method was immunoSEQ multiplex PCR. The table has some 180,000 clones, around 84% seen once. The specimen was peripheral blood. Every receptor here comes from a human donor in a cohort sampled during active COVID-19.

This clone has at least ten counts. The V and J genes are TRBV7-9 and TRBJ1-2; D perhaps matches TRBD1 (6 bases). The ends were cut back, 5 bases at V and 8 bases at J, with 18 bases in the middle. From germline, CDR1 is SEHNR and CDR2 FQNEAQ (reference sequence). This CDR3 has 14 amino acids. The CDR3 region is CASSPRQGQGGYTF. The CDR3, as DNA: TGTGCCAGCAGCCCGAGGCAGGGACAAGGAGGCTACACCTTC.

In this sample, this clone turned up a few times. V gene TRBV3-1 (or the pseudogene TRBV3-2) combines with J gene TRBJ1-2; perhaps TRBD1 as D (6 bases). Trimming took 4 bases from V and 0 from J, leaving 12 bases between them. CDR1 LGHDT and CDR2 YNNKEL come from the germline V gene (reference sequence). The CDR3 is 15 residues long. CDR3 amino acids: CASSLDRNANYGYTF. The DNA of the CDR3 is TGTGCCAGCAGCCTCGACAGGAATGCTAACTATGGCTACACCTTC.

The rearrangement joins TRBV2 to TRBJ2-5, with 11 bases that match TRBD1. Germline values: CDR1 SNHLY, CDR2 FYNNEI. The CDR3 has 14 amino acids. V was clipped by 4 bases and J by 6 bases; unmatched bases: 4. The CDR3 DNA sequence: TGTGCCAGCAGTGTTGGACAGGGGGCGAAGACCCAGTACTTC. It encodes CASSVGQGAKTQYF.

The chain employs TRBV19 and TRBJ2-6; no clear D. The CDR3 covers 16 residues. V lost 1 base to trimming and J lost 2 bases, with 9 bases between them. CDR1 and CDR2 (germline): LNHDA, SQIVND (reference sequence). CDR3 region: CASSIGDTAGANVLTF. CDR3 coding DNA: TGTGCCAGTAGTATAGGCGACACGGCTGGGGCCAACGTCCTGACTTTC. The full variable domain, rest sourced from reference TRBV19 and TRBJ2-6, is DGGITQSPKYLFRKEGQNVTLSCEQNLNHDAMYWYRQDPGQGLRLIYYSQIVNDFQKGDIAEGYSVSREKKESFPLTVTSAQKNPTAFYLCASSIGDTAGANVLTFGAGSRLTVL.

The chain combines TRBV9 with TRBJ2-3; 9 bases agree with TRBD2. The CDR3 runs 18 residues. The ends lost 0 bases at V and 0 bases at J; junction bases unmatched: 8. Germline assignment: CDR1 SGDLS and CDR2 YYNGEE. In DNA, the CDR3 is TGTGCCAGCAGCGTAGAAAGCGCGGGAGGGGCGAGCACAGATACGCAGTATTTT. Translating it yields CASSVESAGGASTDTQYF. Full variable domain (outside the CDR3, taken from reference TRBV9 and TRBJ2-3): DSGVTQTPKHLITATGQRVTLRCSPRSGDLSVYWYQQSLDQGLQFLIQYYNGEERAKGNILERFSAQQFPDLHSELNLSSLELGDSALYFCASSVESAGGASTDTQYFGPGTRLTVL.

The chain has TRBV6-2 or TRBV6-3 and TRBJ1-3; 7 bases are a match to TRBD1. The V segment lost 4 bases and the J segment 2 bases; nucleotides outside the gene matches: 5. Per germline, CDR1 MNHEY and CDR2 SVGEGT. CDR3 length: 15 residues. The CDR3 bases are TGTGCCAGCAGTTTCGGACAGGCGACTGGAAACACCATATATTTT. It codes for CASSFGQATGNTIYF.

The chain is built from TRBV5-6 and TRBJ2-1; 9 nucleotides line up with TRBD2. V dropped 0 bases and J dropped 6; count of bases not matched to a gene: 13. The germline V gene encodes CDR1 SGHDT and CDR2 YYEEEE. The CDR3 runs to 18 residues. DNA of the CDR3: TGTGCCAGCAGCTTGGAAAAGGTCGGGCTAGCGGGGCTCAATGAGCAGTTCTTC. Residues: CASSLEKVGLAGLNEQFF.

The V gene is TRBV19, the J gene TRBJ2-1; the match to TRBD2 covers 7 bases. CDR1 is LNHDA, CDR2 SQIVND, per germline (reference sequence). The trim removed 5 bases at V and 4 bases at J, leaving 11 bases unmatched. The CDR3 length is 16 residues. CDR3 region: CASSPSLADHYNEQFF. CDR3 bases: TGTGCCAGTAGTCCCTCCCTAGCGGACCATTACAATGAGCAGTTCTTC.

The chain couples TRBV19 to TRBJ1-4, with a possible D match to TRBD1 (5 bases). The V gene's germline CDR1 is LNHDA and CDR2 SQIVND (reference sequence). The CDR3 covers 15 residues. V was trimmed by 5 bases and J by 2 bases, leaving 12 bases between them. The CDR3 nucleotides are TGTGCCAGTAGTTTGGTCCGGGGGACTAATGAAAAACTGTTTTTT. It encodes CASSLVRGTNEKLFF.

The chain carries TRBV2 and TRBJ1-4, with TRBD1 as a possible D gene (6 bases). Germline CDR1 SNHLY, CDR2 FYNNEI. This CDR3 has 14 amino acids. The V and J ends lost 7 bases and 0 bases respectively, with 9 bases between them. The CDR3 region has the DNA TGTGCCAGCAAGGACAGTGCAACTAATGAAAAACTGTTTTTT. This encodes CASKDSATNEKLFF.

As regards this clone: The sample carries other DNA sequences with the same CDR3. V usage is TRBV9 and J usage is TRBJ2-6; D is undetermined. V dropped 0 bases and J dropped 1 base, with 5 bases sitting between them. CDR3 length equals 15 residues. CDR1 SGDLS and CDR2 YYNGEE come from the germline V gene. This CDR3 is CASSVVSSGANVLTF. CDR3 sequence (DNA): TGTGCCAGCAGCGTAGTATCTTCTGGGGCCAACGTCCTGACTTTC. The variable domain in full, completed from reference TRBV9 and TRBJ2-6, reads DSGVTQTPKHLITATGQRVTLRCSPRSGDLSVYWYQQSLDQGLQFLIQYYNGEERAKGNILERFSAQQFPDLHSELNLSSLELGDSALYFCASSVVSSGANVLTFGAGSRLTVL.

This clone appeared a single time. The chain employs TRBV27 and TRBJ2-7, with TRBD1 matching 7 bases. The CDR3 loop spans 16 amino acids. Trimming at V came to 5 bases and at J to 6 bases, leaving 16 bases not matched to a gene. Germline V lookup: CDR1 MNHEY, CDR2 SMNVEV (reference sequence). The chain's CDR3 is CASSQDRPSATGEQYF. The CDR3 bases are TGTGCCAGCAGTCAGGACAGGCCCTCGGCTACGGGCGAGCAGTACTTC.

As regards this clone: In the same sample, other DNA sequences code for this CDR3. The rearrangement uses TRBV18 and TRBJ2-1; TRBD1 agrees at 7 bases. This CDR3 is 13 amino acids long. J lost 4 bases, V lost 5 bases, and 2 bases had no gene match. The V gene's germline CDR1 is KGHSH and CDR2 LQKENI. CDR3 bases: TGTGCCAGCTCATCGGGACAGTACAATGAGCAGTTCTTC. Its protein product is CASSSGQYNEQFF.

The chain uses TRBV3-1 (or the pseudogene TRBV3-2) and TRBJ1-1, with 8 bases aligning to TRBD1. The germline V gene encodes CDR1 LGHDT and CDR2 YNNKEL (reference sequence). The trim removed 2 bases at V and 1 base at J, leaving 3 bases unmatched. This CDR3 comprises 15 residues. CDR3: CASSQLTGGNTEAFF. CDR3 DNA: TGTGCCAGCAGCCAACTAACAGGGGGGAACACTGAAGCTTTCTTT.

The CDR3 loop reads CAIGDRGQETQYF. In DNA, the CDR3 is TGTGCCATCGGAGACAGGGGCCAAGAGACCCAGTACTTC. The chain uses TRBV10-3 and TRBJ2-5; 8 nucleotides match TRBD1. Germline CDR1 and CDR2: ENHRY and SYGVKD. The length of the CDR3 is 13 residues. The J segment lost 1 base and the V segment lost 8 bases, leaving 3 bases of the junction unmatched.

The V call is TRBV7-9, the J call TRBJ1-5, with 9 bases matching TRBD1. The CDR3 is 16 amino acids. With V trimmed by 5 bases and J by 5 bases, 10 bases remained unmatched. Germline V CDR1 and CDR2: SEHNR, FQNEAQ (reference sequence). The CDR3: CASSGTGTGIDQPQHF. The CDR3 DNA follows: TGTGCCAGCAGCGGTACCGGGACAGGGATTGATCAGCCCCAGCATTTT.

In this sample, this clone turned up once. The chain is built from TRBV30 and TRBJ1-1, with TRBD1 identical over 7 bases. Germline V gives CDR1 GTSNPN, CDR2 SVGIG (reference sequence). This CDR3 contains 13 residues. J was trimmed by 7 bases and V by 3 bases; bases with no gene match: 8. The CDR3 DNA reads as TGTGCCTGGAGGGCAACAGGGGCGAATGAAGCTTTCTTT. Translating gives CAWRATGANEAFF.

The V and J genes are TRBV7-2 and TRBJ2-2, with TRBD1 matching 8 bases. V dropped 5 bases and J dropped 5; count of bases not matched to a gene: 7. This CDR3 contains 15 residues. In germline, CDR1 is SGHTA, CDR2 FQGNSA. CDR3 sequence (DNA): TGTGCCAGCAGCCCTCAGGGGGCAGGTACCGGGGAGCTGTTTTTT. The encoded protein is CASSPQGAGTGELFF.

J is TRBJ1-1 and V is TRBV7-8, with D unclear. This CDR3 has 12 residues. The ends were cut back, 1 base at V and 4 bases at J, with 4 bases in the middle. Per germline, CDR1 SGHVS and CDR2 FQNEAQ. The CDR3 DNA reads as TGTGCCAGCAGCTTAGGCAGCACTGAAGCTTTCTTT. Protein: CASSLGSTEAFF.

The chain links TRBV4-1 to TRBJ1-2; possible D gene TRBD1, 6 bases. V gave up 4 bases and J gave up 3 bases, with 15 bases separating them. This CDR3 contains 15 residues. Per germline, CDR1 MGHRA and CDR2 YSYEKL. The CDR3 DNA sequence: TGCGCCAGCAGCCTTTCCTCAGGGGCGCACTATGGCTACACCTTC. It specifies CASSLSSGAHYGYTF.

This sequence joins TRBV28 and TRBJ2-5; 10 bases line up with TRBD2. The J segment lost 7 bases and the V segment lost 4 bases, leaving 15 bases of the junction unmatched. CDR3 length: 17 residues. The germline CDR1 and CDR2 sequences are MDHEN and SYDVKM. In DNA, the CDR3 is TGTGCCAGCAGTTCTCGCCTCCGGACTAGCGGAATTTGGACCCAGTACTTC. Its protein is CASSSRLRTSGIWTQYF.

This chain's CDR3 is CASSRDMLYEQYF. DNA for the CDR3: TGTGCCAGCAGCCGAGACATGCTATACGAGCAGTACTTC. The rearrangement uses TRBV12-3 or TRBV12-4 and TRBJ2-7; D remains unclear. The CDR3 contains 13 residues. The V and J ends lost 6 bases and 4 bases respectively, with 13 bases between them.

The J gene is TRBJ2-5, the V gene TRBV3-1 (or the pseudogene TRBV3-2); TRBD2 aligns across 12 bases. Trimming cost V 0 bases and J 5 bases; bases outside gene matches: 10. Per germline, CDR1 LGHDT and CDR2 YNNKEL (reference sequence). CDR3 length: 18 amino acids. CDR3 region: CASSQDTELAGGGETQYF. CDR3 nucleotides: TGTGCCAGCAGCCAAGATACGGAACTAGCGGGAGGAGGCGAGACCCAGTACTTC.

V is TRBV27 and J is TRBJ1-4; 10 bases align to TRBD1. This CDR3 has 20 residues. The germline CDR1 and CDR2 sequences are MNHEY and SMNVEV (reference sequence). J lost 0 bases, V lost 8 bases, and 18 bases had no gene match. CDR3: CASQRYPGQGNPATNEKLFF. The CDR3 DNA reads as TGTGCCAGCCAGAGGTACCCGGGACAGGGGAATCCCGCAACTAATGAAAAACTGTTTTTT.

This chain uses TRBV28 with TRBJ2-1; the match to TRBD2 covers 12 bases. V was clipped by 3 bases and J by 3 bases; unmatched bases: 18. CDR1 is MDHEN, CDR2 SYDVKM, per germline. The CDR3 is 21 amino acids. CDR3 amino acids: CASSFSTQGALAGGIYNEQFF. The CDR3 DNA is TGTGCCAGCAGTTTCTCAACACAGGGGGCCCTAGCGGGAGGGATCTACAATGAGCAGTTCTTC.

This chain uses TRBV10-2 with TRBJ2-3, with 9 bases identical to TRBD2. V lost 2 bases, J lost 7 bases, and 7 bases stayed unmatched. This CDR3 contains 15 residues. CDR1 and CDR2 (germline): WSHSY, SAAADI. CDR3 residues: CASSEIAGGPYTQYF. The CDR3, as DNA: TGCGCCAGCAGTGAGATTGCGGGAGGGCCGTATACGCAGTATTTT.

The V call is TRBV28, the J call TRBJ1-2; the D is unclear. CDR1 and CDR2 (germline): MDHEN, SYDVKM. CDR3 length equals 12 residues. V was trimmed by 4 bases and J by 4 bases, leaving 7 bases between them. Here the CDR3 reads CASSSGSYGYTF. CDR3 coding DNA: TGTGCCAGCAGTTCGGGAAGCTATGGCTACACCTTC.

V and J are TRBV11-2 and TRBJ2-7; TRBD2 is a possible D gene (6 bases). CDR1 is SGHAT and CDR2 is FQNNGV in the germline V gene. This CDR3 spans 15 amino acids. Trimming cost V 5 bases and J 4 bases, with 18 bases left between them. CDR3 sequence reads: CASSDYRGSTYEQYF. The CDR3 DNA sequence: TGTGCCAGCAGCGATTATCGGGGGAGTACGTACGAGCAGTACTTC.

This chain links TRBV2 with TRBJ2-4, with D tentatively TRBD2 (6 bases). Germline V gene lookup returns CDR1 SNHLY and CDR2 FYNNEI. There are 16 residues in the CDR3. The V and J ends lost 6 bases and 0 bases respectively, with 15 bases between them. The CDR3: CASREGPGLAKNIQYF. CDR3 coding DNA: TGTGCCAGCAGGGAGGGACCGGGACTAGCCAAAAACATTCAGTACTTC. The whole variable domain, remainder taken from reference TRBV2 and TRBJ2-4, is EPEVTQTPSHQVTQMGQEVILRCVPISNHLYFYWYRQILGQKVEFLVSFYNNEISEKSEIFDDQFSVERPDGSNFTLKIRSTKLEDSAMYFCASREGPGLAKNIQYFGAGTRLSVL.

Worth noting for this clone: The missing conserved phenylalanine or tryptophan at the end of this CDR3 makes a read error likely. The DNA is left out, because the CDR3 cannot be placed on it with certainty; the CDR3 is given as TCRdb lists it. CDR3 protein: CASTFSYRTGGVI. The rearrangement joins TRBV27 to TRBJ2-7; TRBD1 is the table's D call and was not checked against the DNA. From its first to its last residue, the CDR3 has 13 amino acids. Germline CDR1 is MNHEY and CDR2 is SMNVEV (reference sequence).

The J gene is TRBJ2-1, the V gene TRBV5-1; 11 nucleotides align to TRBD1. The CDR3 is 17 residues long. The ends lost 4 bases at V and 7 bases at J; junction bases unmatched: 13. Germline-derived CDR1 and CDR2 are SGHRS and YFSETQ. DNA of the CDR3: TGCGCCAGCAGCCCCCATGGACAGGGGGCGGGGGCGAATGAGCAGTTCTTC. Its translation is CASSPHGQGAGANEQFF.